These 16 T cell receptor beta chains were sequenced from one sample in a study of control samples from healthy donors and cancer patients. Libraries were prepared by immunoSEQ multiplex PCR; TCRdb keeps only in-frame clonotypes and omits some of them. The sample has about 75,000 clones, approximately 88% seen once. The sample consisted of blood. The receptors were gathered from a man aged 45-65 years in good health.

This clone has just a few counts. The chain employs TRBV7-8 and TRBJ1-5; D call uncertain. CDR1 is SGHVS and CDR2 is FQNEAQ in the germline V gene. There are 15 residues in the CDR3. Between the trimmed V and J ends, which lost 5 bases and 1 base, there was a span of 12 bases. CDR3 nucleotides: TGTGCCAGCAGCCCCGGGGTGGACAGCAATCAGCCCCAGCATTTT. Translating it yields CASSPGVDSNQPQHF.

This clone has more than one count but fewer than ten. The chain couples TRBV30 to TRBJ2-1; TRBD2 aligns across 7 bases. CDR3 length: 13 amino acids. The V segment lost 3 bases and the J segment 6 bases; nucleotides outside the gene matches: 5. Germline lookup yields CDR1 GTSNPN and CDR2 SVGIG (reference sequence). Here the CDR3 DNA reads TGTGCCTGGAGACTCTCTAGCGGCAATGAGCAGTTCTTC. Translation: CAWRLSSGNEQFF.

The chain is built from TRBV6-5 and TRBJ1-1; 7 bases map to TRBD1. Trimming cost V 6 bases and J 3 bases; bases outside gene matches: 4. Germline values: CDR1 MNHEY, CDR2 SVGAGI. CDR3 length: 13 amino acids. The CDR3 DNA reads TGTGCCAGCAGCCGGACAGGCGACACTGAAGCTTTCTTT. This gives the protein CASSRTGDTEAFF.

The chain carries TRBV12-5 and TRBJ2-1, with D unclear. CDR1 and CDR2 (germline): LGHNT, FRNRAP. The CDR3 spans 14 residues. Deletions cut 1 base from V and 8 bases from J, with 12 bases between. CDR3 nucleotides: TGTGCTAGTGGTTTGGAACTCGGAAGGTATGAGCAGTTCTTC. It encodes CASGLELGRYEQFF.

The V call is TRBV18, the J call TRBJ1-1; no firm D call. The CDR3 is 13 amino acids. Germline lookup yields CDR1 KGHSH and CDR2 LQKENI. V shed 4 bases and J shed 1 base, with 7 bases lying between them. CDR3 loop: CASSQLKNTEAFF. The CDR3 coding sequence is TGTGCCAGCTCACAACTCAAGAACACTGAAGCTTTCTTT.

The chain uses TRBV18 and TRBJ2-5, with D uncertain. Germline loops: CDR1 KGHSH, CDR2 LQKENI. The length of the CDR3 is 15 residues. The V and J ends lost 2 bases and 5 bases respectively, with 15 bases between them. This chain's CDR3 is CASSPRQVIGETQYF. The DNA for the CDR3 is TGTGCCAGCTCACCAAGGCAGGTTATAGGCGAGACCCAGTACTTC. Supplemented by reference TRBV18 and TRBJ2-5, the full variable domain reads NAGVMQNPRHLVRRRGQEARLRCSPMKGHSHVYWYRQLPEEGLKFMVYLQKENIIDESGMPKERFSAEFPKEGPSILRIQQVVRGDSAAYFCASSPRQVIGETQYFGPGTRLLVL.

V gene TRBV5-1 combines with J gene TRBJ1-4, with TRBD1 matching over 9 bases. Germline loops: CDR1 SGHRS, CDR2 YFSETQ. The CDR3 length is 14 residues. Losses at the gene ends were 5 bases for V and 8 bases for J; bases not matched to a gene: 7. CDR3 sequence reads: CASSTGTGREKLFF. The CDR3 DNA reads TGCGCCAGCAGTACCGGGACAGGGAGAGAAAAACTGTTTTTT.

The chain carries TRBV20-1 and TRBJ1-2, with D maybe TRBD1 (5 bases). Germline loops: CDR1 DFQATT, CDR2 SNEGSKA (reference sequence). V was clipped by 3 bases and J by 6 bases, with 23 bases between them. This CDR3 has 16 amino acids. CDR3 nucleotide sequence: TGCAGTGCTAGTCCCCCCTGGCAGGGCGTAGGAAATGGCTACACCTTC. Its translation: CSASPPWQGVGNGYTF.

The chain carries TRBV5-1 and TRBJ2-2; D remains ambiguous. The CDR3 contains 11 residues. Trimming left V 7 bases short and J 4 bases short, with 5 bases between. Germline loops: CDR1 SGHRS, CDR2 YFSETQ. The CDR3 DNA reads as TGCGCCAGCTCCTCCACCGGGGAGCTGTTTTTT. Encoded protein: CASSSTGELFF.

This clone was counted only a few times. The chain combines TRBV27 with TRBJ2-7; 9 bases are a match to TRBD1. Germline V gene data show CDR1 as MNHEY and CDR2 as SMNVEV (reference sequence). This CDR3 comprises 14 residues. V was pared by 6 bases and J by 3 bases, with 6 bases of the junction left unmatched. This chain's CDR3 is CASRNVGQGYEQYF. CDR3 nucleotide sequence: TGTGCCAGCAGGAATGTGGGACAGGGCTACGAGCAGTACTTC.

V and J are TRBV5-1 and TRBJ2-2; D is possibly TRBD1 or TRBD2 (6 bases each). V gave up 4 bases and J gave up 6 bases, with 13 bases separating them. Looked up from germline, CDR1 is SGHRS and CDR2 is YFSETQ. The CDR3 extends over 14 amino acids. The CDR3 loop reads CASSRGTGAGELFF. The CDR3 DNA reads TGCGCCAGCAGCAGGGGGACTGGGGCCGGGGAGCTGTTTTTT.

The V gene is TRBV7-2, the J gene TRBJ1-1; D is unresolved. The CDR3 has 13 residues. Germline CDR1 reads SGHTA; CDR2 reads FQGNSA. Trimming took 5 bases from V and 5 from J, leaving 12 bases between them. CDR3 nucleotides: TGTGCCAGCAGCCCGGGAGGGATGACTGAAGCTTTCTTT. Its translation is CASSPGGMTEAFF.

This CDR3 reads CASSAGPYTDTQYF. CDR3 bases: TGTGCCAGCAGCGCCGGACCGTACACAGATACGCAGTATTTT. This chain joins TRBV9 and TRBJ2-3; D not resolved. V was shortened by 3 bases and J by 2 bases, with 10 bases between the two germline ends. Per the germline V gene, CDR1 is SGDLS and CDR2 is YYNGEE. The length of the CDR3 is 14 residues.

This sequence joins TRBV7-9 and TRBJ2-4, with TRBD1 matching over 7 bases. CDR3 length: 19 amino acids. After removal of 1 base from V and 0 bases from J, the junction contained 12 bases not matched to a gene. The germline V gene has CDR1 SEHNR and CDR2 FQNEAQ (reference sequence). The chain's CDR3 is CASSLEVRTGRGAKNIQYF. CDR3 bases: TGTGCCAGCAGCTTAGAAGTCCGGACAGGCCGTGGAGCCAAAAACATTCAGTACTTC.

The rearrangement links TRBV28 to TRBJ2-3; 7 bases are a match to TRBD1. CDR3 length: 13 residues. V shed 10 bases and J 4 bases; nucleotides not matched to a gene: 8. Germline V gene sequence: CDR1 MDHEN, CDR2 SYDVKM. The CDR3 reads CATFYRGPDTQYF. CDR3 DNA sequence: TGTGCCACCTTCTACAGGGGCCCAGATACGCAGTATTTT.

The CDR3 loop is CASSILPEMNTEAFF. The CDR3 DNA is TGTGCCAGTAGTATACTTCCCGAAATGAACACTGAAGCTTTCTTT. The V and J genes are TRBV19 and TRBJ1-1; unclear D gene. Germline loops: CDR1 LNHDA, CDR2 SQIVND (reference sequence). This CDR3 is built from 15 residues. The V end was cut by 2 bases, the J end by 0 bases, with 10 bases between.